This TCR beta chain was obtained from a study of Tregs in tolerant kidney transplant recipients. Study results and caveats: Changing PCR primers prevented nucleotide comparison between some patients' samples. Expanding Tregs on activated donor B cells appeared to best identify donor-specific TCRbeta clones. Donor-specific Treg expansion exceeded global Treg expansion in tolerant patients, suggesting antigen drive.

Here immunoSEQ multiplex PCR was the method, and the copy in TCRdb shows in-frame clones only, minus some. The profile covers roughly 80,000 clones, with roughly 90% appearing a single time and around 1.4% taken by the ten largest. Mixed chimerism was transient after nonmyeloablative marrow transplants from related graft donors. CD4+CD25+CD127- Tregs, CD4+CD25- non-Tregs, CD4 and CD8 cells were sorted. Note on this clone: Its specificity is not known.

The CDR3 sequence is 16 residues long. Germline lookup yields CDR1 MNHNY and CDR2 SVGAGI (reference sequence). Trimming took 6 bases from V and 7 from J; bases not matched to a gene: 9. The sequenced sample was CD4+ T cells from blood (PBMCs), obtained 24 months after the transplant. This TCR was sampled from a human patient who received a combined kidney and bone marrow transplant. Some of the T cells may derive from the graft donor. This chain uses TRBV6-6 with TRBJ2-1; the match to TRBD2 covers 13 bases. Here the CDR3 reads CASSLGLAGVLNEQFF. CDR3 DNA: TGTGCCAGCAGCCTCGGACTAGCGGGAGTTTTGAATGAGCAGTTCTTC.